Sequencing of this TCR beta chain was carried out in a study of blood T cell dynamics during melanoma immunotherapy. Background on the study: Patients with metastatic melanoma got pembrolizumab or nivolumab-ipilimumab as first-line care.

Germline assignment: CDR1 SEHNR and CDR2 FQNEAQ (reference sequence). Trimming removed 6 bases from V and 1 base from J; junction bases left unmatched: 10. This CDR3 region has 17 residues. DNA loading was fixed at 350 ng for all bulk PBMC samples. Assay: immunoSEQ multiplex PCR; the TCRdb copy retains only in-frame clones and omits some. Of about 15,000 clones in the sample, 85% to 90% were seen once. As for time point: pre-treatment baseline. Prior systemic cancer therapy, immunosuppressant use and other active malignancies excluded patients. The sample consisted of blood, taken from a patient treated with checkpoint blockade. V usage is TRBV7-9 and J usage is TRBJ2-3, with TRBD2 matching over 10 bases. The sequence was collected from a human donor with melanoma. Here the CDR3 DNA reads TGTGCCAGCAGTCCCTCCCCCGGGACTAGCGGCACAGATACGCAGTATTTT. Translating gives CASSPSPGTSGTDTQYF.